What follows are 21 T cell receptor beta chains derived from one specimen sequenced in a study of T-cell reconstitution after alpha-beta-depleted transplantation in children. Unique molecular identifiers were used in preparing the TCRbeta library. TCRdb processed the PCR reads anew with MiXCR; each CDR3 protein has one entry. The sample has 250,000 to 350,000 distinct CDR3 sequences; over 20% are singletons. The specimen was PBMCs, mostly from graft donor cells, collected 180 days after TCRalphabeta/CD19-depleted stem cell transplant. Source of these receptors: a male patient younger than 18 who had a stem cell transplant for acute lymphoblastic leukemia, so the T cells may come from the graft donor.

This clonotype was detected only a few times. V gene TRBV4-1 combines with J gene TRBJ1-1; tentative D call: TRBD1 (5 bases). This CDR3 is built from 15 residues. Trimming took 4 bases from V and 11 from J, leaving 23 bases between them. The germline gives CDR1 MGHRA, CDR2 YSYEKL. The CDR3 region has the DNA TGCGCCAGCAGCCCTCTCGGGGCTCGGTCAATGCGGGCTTTCTTT. The encoded protein is CASSPLGARSMRAFF.

The J gene is TRBJ2-7, the V gene TRBV20-1; 11 positions match TRBD2. The J segment lost 1 base and the V segment lost 3 bases, leaving 8 bases of the junction unmatched. The CDR3 length is 16 residues. CDR1 is DFQATT and CDR2 is SNEGSKA in the germline V gene (reference sequence). CDR3 residues: CSARDPGTSGSYEQYF. CDR3 in DNA: TGCAGTGCTAGGGACCCCGGGACTAGCGGATCCTACGAGCAGTACTTC.

This clonotype occurred a few times. The chain uses TRBV5-1 and TRBJ2-2; TRBD2 might be the D (5 bases). This CDR3 region has 13 residues. CDR1 SGHRS and CDR2 YFSETQ come from the germline V gene. V was cut by 0 bases and J by 7 bases, with 7 bases left in between. CDR3 nucleotides: TGCGCCAGCAGCTTGGCGGGGAACGGGGAGCTGTTTTTT. Amino acids: CASSLAGNGELFF.

This chain connects TRBV7-9 to TRBJ2-1; 12 bases are shared with TRBD2. Germline V lookup: CDR1 SEHNR, CDR2 FQNEAQ (reference sequence). The J segment lost 4 bases and the V segment lost 5 bases, leaving 9 bases of the junction unmatched. The CDR3 spans 17 residues. The CDR3: CASSPRTSGNGYNEQFF. The CDR3 nucleotides read TGTGCCAGCAGCCCCCGGACTAGCGGGAATGGGTACAATGAGCAGTTCTTC.

This chain connects TRBV10-3 to TRBJ2-4; possibly TRBD2 for D (6 bases). With 10 bases removed from V and 6 bases from J, the gap between germline ends came to 19 bases. CDR3 size: 14 residues. Germline loops: CDR1 ENHRY, CDR2 SYGVKD. The DNA of the CDR3 is TGTGCCACCGGGGAGGATGAGTGGGGAAACATTCAGTACTTC. Protein sequence: CATGEDEWGNIQYF.

This clonotype appeared many times. The V and J genes are TRBV10-3 and TRBJ2-3; D is perhaps TRBD1 or TRBD2 (5 bases each). The CDR3 consists of 12 residues. Germline V gene lookup returns CDR1 ENHRY and CDR2 SYGVKD. Trimming took 9 bases from V and 5 from J, leaving 12 bases between them. CDR3 sequence: CAMGPGGDTQYF. DNA for the CDR3: TGTGCCATGGGACCGGGCGGAGATACGCAGTATTTT.

In its sample, this clonotype was seen many times. This chain connects TRBV5-1 to TRBJ2-7; D might be TRBD1 or TRBD2, each matching 5 bases. The CDR3 spans 14 residues. From germline, CDR1 is SGHRS and CDR2 YFSETQ. V gave up 0 bases and J gave up 0 bases, with 7 bases separating them. CDR3 DNA sequence: TGCGCCAGCAGCTTGGTTGGGACCTCCTACGAGCAGTACTTC. Translating gives CASSLVGTSYEQYF.

The J gene is TRBJ2-3, the V gene TRBV20-1, with 7 bases that match TRBD2. The CDR3 has 15 amino acids. With V trimmed by 0 bases and J by 0 bases, 3 bases remained unmatched. Germline V gene sequence: CDR1 DFQATT, CDR2 SNEGSKA (reference sequence). The CDR3 sequence is CSARDGGGSTDTQYF. In DNA form, the CDR3 reads TGCAGTGCTAGAGATGGGGGGGGGAGCACAGATACGCAGTATTTT.

Only a few counts were recorded for this clonotype. The gene calls are TRBV4-1 and TRBJ2-3, with 9 bases fitting TRBD2. CDR3 length equals 18 residues. J gave up 7 bases and V 3 bases, and 17 bases lay outside the gene matches. Germline CDR1 MGHRA, CDR2 YSYEKL. CDR3 nucleotides: TGCGCCAGCAGCCAGGCACACTTGATAGCGGGAGAGGGGAATACGCAGTATTTT. It translates to CASSQAHLIAGEGNTQYF.

This clonotype showed up just a few times. The chain has TRBV6-1 and TRBJ1-5; 7 nucleotides line up with TRBD1. Looked up from germline, CDR1 is MNHNS and CDR2 is SASEGT. The CDR3 covers 16 residues. Trimming took 6 bases from V and 3 from J; bases not matched to a gene: 11. The CDR3, as DNA: TGTGCCAGCAGCTGGGACAGCTCACCTTCCAATCAGCCCCAGCATTTT. As protein: CASSWDSSPSNQPQHF.

The chain uses TRBV10-1 and TRBJ2-2; 7 bases are a match to TRBD2. The CDR3 consists of 16 residues. V gave up 2 bases and J gave up 2 bases; unmatched junction bases: 5. Germline CDR1 is WNHNN and CDR2 is SYGVQD (reference sequence). The CDR3 nucleotides are TGCGCCAGCAGTGAGAACCCTAGCGGCAACACCGGGGAGCTGTTTTTT. The encoded protein is CASSENPSGNTGELFF.

The V and J genes are TRBV15 and TRBJ2-3, with D uncertain. V was shortened by 2 bases and J by 2 bases, with 8 bases between the two germline ends. This CDR3 has 14 residues. CDR1 is LNHNV and CDR2 is YYDKDF in the germline V gene (reference sequence). CDR3 DNA: TGTGCCACCAGCAGAAGTGGAAACACAGATACGCAGTATTTT. It specifies CATSRSGNTDTQYF.

This clonotype was seen repeatedly, ten times or more. The chain employs TRBV12-3 or TRBV12-4 and TRBJ2-7; 8 bases align to TRBD2. This CDR3 contains 18 residues. V trimming: 4 bases; J trimming: 7 bases; junction bases outside the gene matches: 21. As DNA, the CDR3 is TGTGCCAGCAGTTCTCGACTCCCCCAAGCGGGAGAAGTAGGTGAGCAGTACTTC. It translates to CASSSRLPQAGEVGEQYF.

The chain carries TRBV5-6 and TRBJ2-1; no clear D. V was pared by 4 bases and J by 0 bases, with 20 bases between. CDR3 length equals 18 residues. The germline gives CDR1 SGHDT, CDR2 YYEEEE. CDR3 sequence: CASSPRGPSRSSYNEQFF. In nucleotides, the CDR3 is TGTGCCAGCAGCCCTCGTGGACCATCAAGAAGCTCCTACAATGAGCAGTTCTTC.

This clonotype has just a few counts. V usage is TRBV20-1 and J usage is TRBJ2-1; a weak D match, TRBD2 (6 bases). The CDR3 loop spans 15 amino acids. CDR1 DFQATT and CDR2 SNEGSKA come from the germline V gene (reference sequence). Trimming took 1 base from V and 7 from J, leaving 17 bases between them. The CDR3 nucleotides read TGCAGTGCTAGAGGGCCGGGACTGAACTGGAATGAGCAGTTCTTC. Encoded protein: CSARGPGLNWNEQFF.

This clonotype showed up just a few times. This chain joins TRBV7-9 and TRBJ2-1; 9 nucleotides align to TRBD2. This CDR3 spans 13 amino acids. V shed 8 bases and J 3 bases; nucleotides not matched to a gene: 2. CDR1 is SEHNR, CDR2 FQNEAQ, per germline (reference sequence). The DNA of the CDR3 is TGTGCCAGCGGACTAGCGCTCTACAATGAGCAGTTCTTC. Encoded protein: CASGLALYNEQFF.

This clonotype has just a few counts. The chain carries TRBV19 and TRBJ1-2; the D gene is possibly TRBD1 (6 bases). Germline values: CDR1 LNHDA, CDR2 SQIVND (reference sequence). This CDR3 is 15 amino acids long. The V end lost 3 bases, the J end lost 2 bases, and 13 bases lay between the germline ends. As DNA, the CDR3 is TGTGCCAGTAGTATTCCCCGGACAGTCAACTATGGCTACACCTTC. This translates into CASSIPRTVNYGYTF.

The chain links TRBV2 to TRBJ2-5; 7 positions agree with TRBD2. J gave up 2 bases and V 7 bases, and 1 base lay outside the gene matches. Per the germline V gene, CDR1 is SNHLY and CDR2 is FYNNEI. The CDR3 is 12 residues long. In nucleotides, the CDR3 is TGTGCCAGCACTAGCGGTCAAGAGACCCAGTACTTC. It specifies CASTSGQETQYF.

This clonotype has only a few counts. V and J are TRBV27 and TRBJ1-1; TRBD1 is a possible D gene (5 bases). CDR3 length equals 17 residues. Trimming removed 3 bases from V and 5 bases from J, with 22 bases in between. Germline assignment: CDR1 MNHEY and CDR2 SMNVEV (reference sequence). CDR3 amino acids: CASSFQRVSRDGTEAFF. The CDR3 region has the DNA TGTGCCAGCAGTTTTCAAAGGGTCTCCAGGGATGGGACTGAAGCTTTCTTT.

This clonotype was seen a handful of times. The CDR3 bases are TGTGCCAGCCAGGACACAGGGGGCTGGAGCAATCAGCCCCAGCATTTT. Translating it yields CASQDTGGWSNQPQHF. The chain employs TRBV27 and TRBJ1-5; 9 bases fit TRBD1. The ends lost 8 bases at V and 1 base at J; junction bases unmatched: 9. Germline V CDR1 and CDR2: MNHEY, SMNVEV (reference sequence). The CDR3 sequence is 16 residues long.

This clonotype was seen a handful of times. The chain uses TRBV12-3 or TRBV12-4 and TRBJ2-5, with D unresolved. CDR3 length equals 12 residues. The V gene lost 4 bases and the J gene lost 3 bases, with 6 bases spanning the gap. In nucleotides, the CDR3 is TGTGCCAGCAGTTGGCTCAAAGAGACCCAGTACTTC. Its protein product is CASSWLKETQYF.